The present entry profiles one T cell receptor beta chain with its context. This sample's treatment: randomized to nivolumab then ipilimumab (arm A) or the reverse (arm B). DNA-damaging chemotherapy had not been given to any patient beforehand. From thawed PBMCs, live CD3+CD8+ cells negative for CD19 and CD56 were sorted. TCRdb's table, derived via immunoSEQ multiplex PCR, lists solely in-frame clones and lacks some. This table has over 15,000 clones, about 80% appearing once. This sample is part of a study of sequential checkpoint blockade in melanoma. Overall study context: Arm A got nivolumab then ipilimumab; arm B the reverse, 1:1. Each arm's sequence ended with maintenance nivolumab.

Trimming cost V 3 bases and J 6 bases; bases outside gene matches: 8. In germline, CDR1 is MNHEY, CDR2 SMNVEV (reference sequence). The CDR3 spans 15 residues. This chain links TRBV27 with TRBJ1-5, with 7 bases that match TRBD1. The material sequenced was CD8+ T cells sorted from blood (inferred from file names), taken from a patient given nivolumab and ipilimumab in sequence. This clonotype was sampled from a human donor with melanoma. This CDR3 is CASSFSTGRSQPQHF. DNA for the CDR3: TGTGCCAGCAGTTTTTCGACAGGGAGGAGTCAGCCCCAGCATTTT.